The 28 T cell receptor beta chains in this list originate from one sample, sequenced in a study of blood T cell repertoires in COVID-19. Produced via immunoSEQ multiplex PCR; TCRdb's table is partial and in-frame only. The sample lists 70,000 to 90,000 clones; roughly 80% were seen once. The sequencing sample was made of peripheral blood. The receptors here all came from a human donor in a cohort sampled during active COVID-19.

This clone was counted a few times. The V and J genes are TRBV27 and TRBJ1-2; the match to TRBD1 covers 8 bases. This CDR3 contains 16 residues. Looked up from germline, CDR1 is MNHEY and CDR2 is SMNVEV (reference sequence). After removal of 1 base from V and 8 bases from J, the junction contained 12 bases not matched to a gene. The CDR3 coding sequence is TGTGCCAGCAGTTTATGGGAACCGACAGGGGCAAGGGGCTACACCTTC. Translating it yields CASSLWEPTGARGYTF.

V is TRBV6-5 and J is TRBJ1-1, with D maybe TRBD1 (5 bases). Between the trimmed V and J ends, which lost 5 bases and 1 base, there was a span of 14 bases. The germline V gene has CDR1 MNHEY and CDR2 SVGAGI. The length of the CDR3 is 15 residues. CDR3 region: CASSPPRQSNTEAFF. The CDR3 nucleotides read TGTGCCAGCAGTCCCCCTCGACAGTCGAACACTGAAGCTTTCTTT.

This rearrangement joins TRBV6-5 to TRBJ2-3; 8 bases line up with TRBD1. The CDR3 covers 15 residues. V gave up 5 bases and J gave up 2 bases; unmatched junction bases: 6. Per the germline V gene, CDR1 is MNHEY and CDR2 is SVGAGI. The CDR3 sequence is CASSRRDRPTDTQYF. CDR3 DNA sequence: TGTGCCAGCAGTCGCCGGGACAGGCCCACAGATACGCAGTATTTT.

The chain combines TRBV3-1 (or the pseudogene TRBV3-2) with TRBJ1-6; perhaps TRBD1 as D (5 bases). V gave up 1 base and J gave up 10 bases, with 11 bases separating them. Germline values: CDR1 LGHDT, CDR2 YNNKEL (reference sequence). The CDR3 runs 14 residues. CDR3 amino acids: CASSQVQGGSPLHF. In nucleotides, the CDR3 is TGTGCCAGCAGCCAAGTCCAGGGAGGCTCACCCCTCCACTTT.

This chain links TRBV6-1 with TRBJ2-1; unclear D gene. Germline CDR1 is MNHNS and CDR2 is SASEGT. The V end was cut by 0 bases, the J end by 6 bases, with 6 bases between. The CDR3 consists of 13 residues. The CDR3 here is CASSEAGPNEQFF. The DNA of the CDR3 is TGTGCCAGCAGTGAAGCGGGCCCCAATGAGCAGTTCTTC.

This sequence joins TRBV2 and TRBJ2-3; TRBD1 aligns across 7 bases. CDR1 SNHLY and CDR2 FYNNEI come from the germline V gene. V was pared by 6 bases and J by 0 bases, with 12 bases of the junction left unmatched. This CDR3 has 17 amino acids. CDR3 DNA: TGTGCCAGCAGGAAAGGGTGGCAGGGGGAAAGCACAGATACGCAGTATTTT. Its translation: CASRKGWQGESTDTQYF.

This clone showed up just a few times. CDR3 bases: TGTGCCAGCAGCCGATCCCCGGGGAGTGGTCAGCCCCAGCATTTT. This codes for CASSRSPGSGQPQHF. The chain is built from TRBV5-4 and TRBJ1-5, with no clear D. Trimming took 4 bases from V and 6 from J, leaving 17 bases between them. The germline CDR1 and CDR2 sequences are SGHNT and YYREEE (reference sequence). This CDR3 comprises 15 residues.

The V gene is TRBV7-8, the J gene TRBJ1-5; perhaps TRBD1 as D (5 bases). The germline V and J ends were trimmed by 3 bases and 0 bases, with 9 bases remaining between them. This CDR3 has 15 residues. From germline, CDR1 is SGHVS and CDR2 FQNEAQ. CDR3 sequence reads: CASSLEGYSNQPQHF. Here the CDR3 DNA reads TGTGCCAGCAGCTTGGAGGGGTATAGCAATCAGCCCCAGCATTTT.

The chain joins TRBV5-6 to TRBJ2-5, with 7 bases lining up with TRBD2. Germline CDR1 SGHDT, CDR2 YYEEEE. V lost 5 bases, J lost 3 bases, and 10 bases stayed unmatched. This CDR3 is 15 amino acids long. DNA for the CDR3: TGTGCCAGCAGGCCGACTAGCCGACCAAAAGAGACCCAGTACTTC. Translation gives CASRPTSRPKETQYF.

The V gene is TRBV5-1, the J gene TRBJ2-2; possibly TRBD1 for D (5 bases). V was clipped by 2 bases and J by 4 bases, with 12 bases between them. The CDR3 spans 15 residues. Germline CDR1 is SGHRS and CDR2 is YFSETQ. CDR3 nucleotide sequence: TGCGCCAGCAGCTTTGAAGGGGTGGGCACCGGGGAGCTGTTTTTT. It specifies CASSFEGVGTGELFF.

The J gene is TRBJ2-1, the V gene TRBV18, with 10 bases matching TRBD2. V was pared by 3 bases and J by 3 bases, with 2 bases of the junction left unmatched. The CDR3 consists of 15 residues. The germline gives CDR1 KGHSH, CDR2 LQKENI. CDR3 nucleotides: TGTGCCAGCTCACCTACTAGCGGGGTCTACAATGAGCAGTTCTTC. Amino acids: CASSPTSGVYNEQFF.

The chain is built from TRBV14 and TRBJ1-2; no clear D gene. V lost 4 bases and J 5 bases, leaving 11 bases between the germline ends. The CDR3 has 13 residues. CDR1 and CDR2 from the germline V gene are SGHDN and FVKESK. CDR3 sequence: CASSPYREYGYTF. The CDR3 coding sequence is TGTGCCAGCAGCCCCTATAGGGAGTATGGCTACACCTTC. Combining the CDR3 with reference TRBV14 and TRBJ1-2 gives the whole variable domain EAGVTQFPSHSVIEKGQTVTLRCDPISGHDNLYWYRRVMGKEIKFLLHFVKESKQDESGMPNNRFLAERTGGTYSTLKVQPAELEDSGVYFCASSPYREYGYTFGSGTRLTVV.

The rearrangement links TRBV5-1 to TRBJ1-4; tentatively, D is TRBD1 (6 bases). Germline CDR1 reads SGHRS; CDR2 reads YFSETQ. V was clipped by 3 bases and J by 7 bases, with 13 bases between them. The CDR3 is made up of 14 amino acids. CDR3 residues: CASSSDSWTEKLFF. The CDR3 bases are TGCGCCAGCAGCTCGGACAGTTGGACTGAAAAACTGTTTTTT.

The V call is TRBV7-3, the J call TRBJ1-1, with 7 positions matching TRBD1. The CDR3 has 15 amino acids. Germline CDR1 and CDR2: SGHTA and FQGTGA. J gave up 1 base and V 5 bases, and 7 bases lay outside the gene matches. The CDR3 DNA sequence: TGTGCCAGCAGCGTACAGGGGCTGGGGAACACTGAAGCTTTCTTT. Residues: CASSVQGLGNTEAFF.

The J gene is TRBJ2-7, the V gene TRBV10-2; TRBD1 aligns across 11 bases. This CDR3 has 15 amino acids. CDR1 WSHSY and CDR2 SAAADI come from the germline V gene. V shed 5 bases and J 3 bases; nucleotides not matched to a gene: 6. CDR3 DNA: TGCGCCAGCAGTTTCCCGGGACAGGGGGTCTACGAGCAGTACTTC. It encodes CASSFPGQGVYEQYF.

The chain is built from TRBV7-9 and TRBJ2-7; 7 bases fit TRBD2. CDR1 and CDR2 (germline): SEHNR, FQNEAQ (reference sequence). CDR3 length: 13 amino acids. V shed 4 bases and J 7 bases; nucleotides not matched to a gene: 7. As DNA, the CDR3 is TGTGCCAGCAGCTCCGGCGGGAGCGGGGAGCAGTACTTC. Protein product: CASSSGGSGEQYF.

This clone has a single count. The V and J genes are TRBV19 and TRBJ2-3, with 7 bases lining up with TRBD2. The trim removed 6 bases at V and 3 bases at J, leaving 9 bases unmatched. The germline V gene has CDR1 LNHDA and CDR2 SQIVND (reference sequence). The CDR3 is 15 residues long. The CDR3 loop reads CASSNDEGGTDTQYF. The CDR3, as DNA: TGTGCCAGTAGCAACGATGAGGGAGGGACAGATACGCAGTATTTT.

The chain carries TRBV6-1 and TRBJ2-1; D possibly corresponds to TRBD1 (5 bases). Germline V CDR1 and CDR2: MNHNS, SASEGT. Trimming pared 3 bases from V and 4 bases from J, leaving 13 bases between. The length of the CDR3 is 15 residues. This CDR3 reads CASSEFDSAYNEQFF. The CDR3 DNA is TGTGCCAGCAGTGAGTTTGACAGCGCGTACAATGAGCAGTTCTTC.

This clone showed up just once. The genes are TRBV6-6 and TRBJ2-7, with 7 nucleotides matching TRBD1. This CDR3 contains 15 residues. CDR1 and CDR2 (germline): MNHNY, SVGAGI (reference sequence). The V gene end was trimmed by 4 bases and the J gene end by 5 bases; junction bases not matched to a gene: 11. DNA for the CDR3: TGTGCCAGCAGTTCCCCCGGGACAGTTGGCAACGAGCAGTACTTC. Its translation: CASSSPGTVGNEQYF.

This clone occurred a few times. CDR3 sequence: CASRLRTVNGELFF. DNA of the CDR3: TGTGCCAGCAGGCTGAGGACAGTCAACGGGGAGCTGTTTTTT. J is TRBJ2-2 and V is TRBV2; D is perhaps TRBD1 (6 bases). Germline CDR1 and CDR2: SNHLY and FYNNEI. The V and J ends lost 6 bases and 7 bases respectively, with 15 bases between them. The CDR3 has 14 residues.

This clone appeared a single time. The junction departs from the called germline gene at one end, perhaps through a read error. In the same sample, other DNA sequences code for this CDR3. The chain employs TRBV18 and TRBJ1-4; D is uncertain. CDR3 size: 15 residues. Germline V gene data show CDR1 as KGHSH and CDR2 as LQKENI. In DNA, the CDR3 is TGTGCCAGCTCACCGGGTAACGCGGCTAATGAAAAACTATTTTTT. It specifies CASSPGNAANEKLFF.

The rearrangement joins TRBV7-3 to TRBJ2-7; 7 nucleotides line up with TRBD2. This CDR3 has 15 residues. V dropped 2 bases and J dropped 4; count of bases not matched to a gene: 8. Germline lookup yields CDR1 SGHTA and CDR2 FQGTGA. The CDR3: CASSLGIGEGYEQYF. The CDR3 DNA follows: TGTGCCAGCAGCTTAGGAATAGGGGAGGGATACGAGCAGTACTTC. Together with reference TRBV7-3 and TRBJ2-7, the CDR3 gives the full variable domain: GAGVSQTPSNKVTEKGKYVELRCDPISGHTALYWYRQSLGQGPEFLIYFQGTGAADDSGLPNDRFFAVRPEGSVSTLKIQRTERGDSAVYLCASSLGIGEGYEQYFGPGTRLTVT.

The chain uses TRBV5-1 and TRBJ2-7; unclear D gene. Trimming took 3 bases from V and 1 from J, leaving 5 bases between them. The germline CDR1 and CDR2 sequences are SGHRS and YFSETQ. The CDR3 contains 12 residues. The CDR3 reads CASSSPSYEQYF. The CDR3 nucleotides read TGCGCCAGCAGCTCTCCTTCCTACGAGCAGTACTTC. Combining the CDR3 with reference TRBV5-1 and TRBJ2-7 gives the whole variable domain KAGVTQTPRYLIKTRGQQVTLSCSPISGHRSVSWYQQTPGQGLQFLFEYFSETQRNKGNFPGRFSGRQFSNSRSEMNVSTLELGDSALYLCASSSPSYEQYFGPGTRLTVT.

V is TRBV3-1 (or the pseudogene TRBV3-2) and J is TRBJ2-7; TRBD1 might be the D (6 bases). Trimming took 5 bases from V and 5 from J, leaving 7 bases between them. Germline V gives CDR1 LGHDT, CDR2 YNNKEL (reference sequence). The CDR3 runs 11 residues. The CDR3 DNA reads as TGTGCCAGCAGCTACAGGGACGAGCAGTACTTC. This gives the protein CASSYRDEQYF.

The chain employs TRBV4-1 and TRBJ2-2; tentative D call: TRBD2 (5 bases). Germline V gene sequence: CDR1 MGHRA, CDR2 YSYEKL. The CDR3 spans 15 residues. Trimming pared 1 base from V and 11 bases from J, leaving 17 bases between. The CDR3 DNA follows: TGCGCCAGCAGCCAAGTAGCGACTCCCCCTAACGAGCTGTTTTTT. Protein: CASSQVATPPNELFF.

The gene calls are TRBV2 and TRBJ2-5; 7 bases are a match to TRBD1. CDR1 is SNHLY, CDR2 FYNNEI, per germline. The CDR3 is 13 amino acids. Germline trimming cut 7 bases from V and 4 bases from J; bases unmatched to any gene: 6. The CDR3 DNA reads TGTGCCAGCACTACCGGACAGGTAGAGACCCAGTACTTC. Translated, it gives CASTTGQVETQYF.

This chain uses TRBV30 with TRBJ1-6; the D gene is possibly TRBD1 (6 bases). Germline-derived CDR1 and CDR2 are GTSNPN and SVGIG (reference sequence). Deletions cut 0 bases from V and 9 bases from J, with 6 bases between. The length of the CDR3 is 12 residues. This CDR3 is CAWSVGGSPLHF. Written as DNA, the CDR3 is TGTGCCTGGAGTGTAGGGGGTTCACCCCTCCACTTT.

The chain couples TRBV7-8 to TRBJ1-1; TRBD1 matches 10 bases. The CDR3 extends over 15 amino acids. V trimming: 5 bases; J trimming: 4 bases; junction bases outside the gene matches: 7. In germline, CDR1 is SGHVS, CDR2 FQNEAQ. The CDR3 here is CASSPTGTGATEAFF. The CDR3 nucleotides read TGTGCCAGCAGCCCCACCGGGACAGGGGCCACTGAAGCTTTCTTT.